This TCR beta chain is from a study of tumor-infiltrating lymphocytes in primary liver carcinoma. Study-wide context: Per sample, productive TCRbeta reads numbered roughly 3.5 to 7.13 million, similar across tissue types. Points from the study as a whole: A significantly higher top-250-clone fraction was found in tumors than in blood (p = 0.039). Only about 8-25% of top clones appeared in all five tumor regions.

The tissue used was unsorted bulk material of about 19-33 mg. RNA and DNA were co-extracted from it with the AllPrep DNA/RNA mini kit. In its sample, this clonotype was seen many times. Its antigen is undetermined. CDR1 is MNHEY, CDR2 SVGEGT, per germline. J lost 4 bases, V lost 6 bases, and 3 bases had no gene match. This CDR3 has 14 amino acids. Total RNA (around 0.45 ug) served as template for TCR beta cDNA synthesis primed by a constant-region primer. Three rounds of nested multiplex PCR with slightly modified ARM-PCR produced TCR beta libraries. For approximately 11 cycles apiece, the opening two PCR rounds ran with TRBV1-TRBV30 forward primers and a C-beta reverse primer. TCRdb processed the multiplex PCR reads anew with MiXCR; each CDR3 protein has one entry. The table lists 70,000 to 85,000 distinct CDR3 sequences, around 75% of them singletons, with roughly 15% in the top ten.

The sequencing sample was made of liver tumor tissue from sampling region 4. Subset described: tumor region T4, right-lateral pole. This chain joins TRBV6-2 or TRBV6-3 and TRBJ2-2, with 9 positions matching TRBD1. The clonotype was recovered from an older woman with primary liver carcinoma and hepatitis B virus infection. The CDR3 region is CASRGTGSTGELFF. The CDR3 nucleotides are TGTGCCAGCAGAGGGACAGGGTCCACCGGGGAGCTGTTTTTT.